This T cell receptor (beta chain) was recorded in a study of radiotherapy plus CTLA-4 blockade in lung cancer. Overall study: Objective responses were documented in around 19% of patients, with disease control in around 31%. General study findings and limits: Best predicting response, reportedly, were early blood T cell clone dynamics, with interferon-beta. Once radiotherapy plus ipilimumab had been given, TCR clones derived from tumor expanded in blood.

Unmatched junction bases numbered 0, after V lost 3 bases and J lost 1 base. The CDR3 totals 14 residues. The germline CDR1 and CDR2 sequences are SGHNT and YYREEE (reference sequence). Produced via immunoSEQ multiplex PCR; TCRdb's table is partial and in-frame only. The profile covers more than 40,000 clones, with around four fifths appearing a single time and approximately 3.3% taken by the ten largest. CTLA-4 blockade using ipilimumab, together with focal radiation, was received by patients with chemo-refractory metastatic non-small-cell lung cancer. The table lists this clone with a count of one. What it binds is not known.

The source of this sequence is a human donor with non-small cell lung cancer who had stable disease on radiotherapy plus ipilimumab. The rearrangement links TRBV5-4 to TRBJ2-7; 11 bases agree with TRBD1. The source material was peripheral blood, sampled from a patient treated with radiotherapy plus ipilimumab. CDR3 amino acids: CASSWDRGSYEQYF. In DNA form, the CDR3 reads TGTGCCAGCAGCTGGGACAGGGGGTCCTACGAGCAGTACTTC. Full variable domain (remainder filled in from reference TRBV5-4 and TRBJ2-7): ETGVTQSPTHLIKTRGQQVTLRCSSQSGHNTVSWYQQALGQGPQFIFQYYREEENGRGNFPPRFSGLQFPNYSSELNVNALELDDSALYLCASSWDRGSYEQYFGPGTRLTVT.